The subject of this entry is one T cell receptor beta chain. The data derive from a study of blood T cell repertoires in COVID-19. The wider study: Specimens from acute and convalescent COVID-19 originated in the United States, Italy and Spain. Nucleic acid was either cDNA or gDNA, and it came from T cells, B-cell-depleted T cells, or PBMCs.

Original methodology: Reference gene primer amplification yielded estimated nucleated cell counts. The assay was immunoSEQ multiplex PCR, and TCRdb's table has in-frame clones only and misses some. For V, J and clone size, that table is used; D and trimming come from the DNA. The table has 200,000 to 250,000 clones, roughly 86% seen once; the top ten hold roughly 3%. Sequencing was done on a sample of peripheral blood. The sequence derives from a woman aged 25 to 39 who had recovered from COVID-19.

The CDR3 protein is CSASSGYLSQPQHF. As DNA, the CDR3 is TGCAGTGCTAGTTCGGGGTATTTGAGTCAGCCCCAGCATTTT. This chain joins TRBV20-1 and TRBJ1-5; D remains unclear. Germline-derived CDR1 and CDR2 are DFQATT and SNEGSKA (reference sequence). The CDR3 runs to 14 residues. V was cut by 3 bases and J by 6 bases, with 15 bases left in between.